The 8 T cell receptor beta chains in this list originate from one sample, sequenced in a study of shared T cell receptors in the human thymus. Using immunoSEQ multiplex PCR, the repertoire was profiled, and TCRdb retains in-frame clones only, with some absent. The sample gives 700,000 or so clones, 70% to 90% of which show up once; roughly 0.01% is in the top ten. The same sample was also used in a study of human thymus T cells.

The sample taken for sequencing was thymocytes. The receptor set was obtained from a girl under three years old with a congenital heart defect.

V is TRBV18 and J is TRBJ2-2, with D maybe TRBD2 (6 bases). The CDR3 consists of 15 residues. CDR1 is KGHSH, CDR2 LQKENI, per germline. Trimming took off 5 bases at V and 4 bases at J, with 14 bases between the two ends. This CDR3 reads CASSSGTVGTGELFF. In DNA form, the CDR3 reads TGTGCCAGCTCATCCGGGACTGTCGGCACCGGGGAGCTGTTTTTT.

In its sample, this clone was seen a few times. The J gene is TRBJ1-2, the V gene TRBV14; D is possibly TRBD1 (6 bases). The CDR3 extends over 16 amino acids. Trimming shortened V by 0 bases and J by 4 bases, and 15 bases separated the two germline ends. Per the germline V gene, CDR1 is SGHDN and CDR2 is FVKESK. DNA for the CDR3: TGTGCCAGCAGCCAAGATAACAGGGTCAGACCCTATGGCTACACCTTC. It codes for CASSQDNRVRPYGYTF.

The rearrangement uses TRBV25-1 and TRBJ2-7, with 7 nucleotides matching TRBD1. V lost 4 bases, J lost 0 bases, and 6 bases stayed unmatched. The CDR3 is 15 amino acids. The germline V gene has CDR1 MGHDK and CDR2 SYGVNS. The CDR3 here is CASSGNRGSSYEQYF. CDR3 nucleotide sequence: TGTGCCAGCAGTGGGAACAGGGGCAGCTCCTACGAGCAGTACTTC.

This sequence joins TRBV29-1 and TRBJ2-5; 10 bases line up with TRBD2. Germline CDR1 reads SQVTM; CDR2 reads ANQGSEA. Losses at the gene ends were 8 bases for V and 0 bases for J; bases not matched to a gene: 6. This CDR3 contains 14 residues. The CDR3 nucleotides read TGCAGCATACGGGGACTAGCGTACCAAGAGACCCAGTACTTC. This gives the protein CSIRGLAYQETQYF. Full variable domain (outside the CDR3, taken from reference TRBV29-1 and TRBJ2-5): SAVISQKPSRDICQRGTSLTIQCQVDSQVTMMFWYRQQPGQSLTLIATANQGSEATYESGFVIDKFPISRPNLTFSTLTVSNMSPEDSSIYLCSIRGLAYQETQYFGPGTRLLVL.

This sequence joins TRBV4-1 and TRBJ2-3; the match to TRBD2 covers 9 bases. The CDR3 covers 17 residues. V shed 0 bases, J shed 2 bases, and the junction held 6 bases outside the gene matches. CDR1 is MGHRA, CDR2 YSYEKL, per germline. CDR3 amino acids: CASSQDFKRGATDTQYF. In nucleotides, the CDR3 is TGCGCCAGCAGCCAAGATTTCAAGCGGGGGGCCACAGATACGCAGTATTTT.

CDR3 nucleotides: TGTGCCAGCAGTCCCCGACAGGGGGACTCTGGAAACACCATATATTTT. It encodes CASSPRQGDSGNTIYF. V gene TRBV27 combines with J gene TRBJ1-3; 9 bases align to TRBD1. V gave up 5 bases and J gave up 0 bases; unmatched junction bases: 5. This CDR3 has 16 residues. From germline, CDR1 is MNHEY and CDR2 SMNVEV (reference sequence).

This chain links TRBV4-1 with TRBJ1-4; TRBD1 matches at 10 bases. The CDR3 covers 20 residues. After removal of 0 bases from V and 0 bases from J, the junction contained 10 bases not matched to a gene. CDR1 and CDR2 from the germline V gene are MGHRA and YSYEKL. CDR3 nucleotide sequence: TGCGCCAGCAGCCAAGATGGGGGGACAGGGGAACATGCAACTAATGAAAAACTGTTTTTT. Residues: CASSQDGGTGEHATNEKLFF.

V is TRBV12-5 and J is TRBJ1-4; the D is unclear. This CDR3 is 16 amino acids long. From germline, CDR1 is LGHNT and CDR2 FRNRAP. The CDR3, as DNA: TGTGTTCCCCGGGTGGTGGAATGGGCAACTAATGAAAAACTGTTTTTT. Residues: CVPRVVEWATNEKLFF.